The next 27 T cell receptor beta chains were all read from a single sample in a study of cytomegalovirus exposure and HLA in healthy donors. Primers included in the PCR were 60 Vbeta and 13 Jbeta primers. Sequencing was performed with immunoSEQ multiplex PCR; in TCRdb, only in-frame clones are kept and a portion is missing. The sample holds approximately 170,000 clones, 80% to 90% seen once. What was sequenced was PBMCs. Source of these receptors: a male donor in good health and CMV-seronegative.

The chain is built from TRBV19 and TRBJ2-2; possibly TRBD1 for D (5 bases). Deletions cut 3 bases from V and 0 bases from J, with 8 bases between. The CDR3 contains 15 residues. Germline V lookup: CDR1 LNHDA, CDR2 SQIVND (reference sequence). As DNA, the CDR3 is TGTGCCAGTAGTATGGGGCTAGCGAACACCGGGGAGCTGTTTTTT. It translates to CASSMGLANTGELFF.

This clone showed up just a few times. The J gene is TRBJ2-5, the V gene TRBV19, with 9 nucleotides matching TRBD2. Germline-derived CDR1 and CDR2 are LNHDA and SQIVND (reference sequence). The CDR3 loop spans 14 amino acids. V lost 5 bases, J lost 5 bases, and 6 bases stayed unmatched. The CDR3 nucleotides are TGTGCCAGTAGTTTCCTAGCGGGGAGGGAGACCCAGTACTTC. This sequence encodes CASSFLAGRETQYF.

This rearrangement joins TRBV7-2 to TRBJ2-3; tentative D call: TRBD2 (5 bases). The CDR3 has 14 residues. The germline V gene encodes CDR1 SGHTA and CDR2 FQGNSA. V lost 0 bases and J 9 bases, leaving 13 bases between the germline ends. This CDR3 reads CASSLAAGQTTQYF. In nucleotides, the CDR3 is TGTGCCAGCAGCTTAGCGGCGGGCCAGACAACGCAGTATTTT.

The chain joins TRBV19 to TRBJ2-7; 10 nucleotides agree with TRBD2. Germline V CDR1 and CDR2: LNHDA, SQIVND (reference sequence). With V trimmed by 7 bases and J by 7 bases, 13 bases remained unmatched. The CDR3 runs 15 residues. DNA for the CDR3: TGTGCCAGTACCATGGGCGCTAGCGGGAGCGGGGAGCAGTACTTC. Translation gives CASTMGASGSGEQYF.

The chain uses TRBV5-4 and TRBJ2-7; perhaps TRBD2 as D (6 bases). Germline values: CDR1 SGHNT, CDR2 YYREEE (reference sequence). This CDR3 is built from 15 residues. V lost 4 bases to trimming and J lost 0 bases, with 14 bases between them. This chain's CDR3 is CASSGARGVSYEQYF. CDR3 nucleotide sequence: TGTGCCAGCAGCGGGGCCCGCGGGGTCTCCTACGAGCAGTACTTC.

This clone was observed a handful of times. In DNA form, the CDR3 reads TGTGCCAGCAGACCCGACAGGGCCAGCACAGATACGCAGTATTTT. Its protein is CASRPDRASTDTQYF. This chain joins TRBV6-1 and TRBJ2-3, with 7 bases aligning to TRBD1. V lost 6 bases and J lost 0; bases outside the gene matches: 6. Germline V gene data show CDR1 as MNHNS and CDR2 as SASEGT. This CDR3 has 15 amino acids.

The chain combines TRBV7-9 with TRBJ1-2; no definite D call. Per the germline V gene, CDR1 is SEHNR and CDR2 is FQNEAQ (reference sequence). V lost 3 bases, J lost 4 bases, and 18 bases lay in between. The CDR3 runs to 16 residues. The chain's CDR3 is CASSFAGSLSLYGYTF. The DNA of the CDR3 is TGTGCCAGCAGCTTTGCGGGGTCCCTGTCTCTCTATGGCTACACCTTC.

As DNA, the CDR3 is TGCGCCAGCAGCTTGGGAGGGGGACTAGCGGGTTACAATGAGCAGTTCTTC. Translated: CASSLGGGLAGYNEQFF. The chain uses TRBV5-1 and TRBJ2-1; 12 nucleotides align to TRBD2. Germline V gene sequence: CDR1 SGHRS, CDR2 YFSETQ. There are 17 residues in the CDR3. V shed 0 bases and J 4 bases; nucleotides not matched to a gene: 5.

The gene calls are TRBV9 and TRBJ2-7; possibly TRBD1 for D (5 bases). CDR3 size: 14 residues. Germline V gives CDR1 SGDLS, CDR2 YYNGEE. V lost 0 bases to trimming and J lost 2 bases, with 9 bases between them. The CDR3 region is CASSVGQGTYEQYF. The CDR3 coding sequence is TGTGCCAGCAGCGTAGGGCAGGGTACCTACGAGCAGTACTTC.

The rearrangement links TRBV6-5 to TRBJ1-5; D is uncertain. Germline assignment: CDR1 MNHEY and CDR2 SVGAGI. V was cut by 10 bases and J by 10 bases, with 11 bases left in between. The CDR3 has 10 amino acids. For the CDR3, the DNA is TGTGCCACTTCGACAAACCCCCAGCATTTT. Translated, it gives CATSTNPQHF.

The J gene is TRBJ2-7, the V gene TRBV5-1, with 15 bases that match TRBD2. This CDR3 has 18 amino acids. After removal of 0 bases from V and 5 bases from J, the junction contained 9 bases not matched to a gene. Germline-derived CDR1 and CDR2 are SGHRS and YFSETQ. The CDR3 reads CASSLVGLAGGPFHEQYF. CDR3 coding DNA: TGCGCCAGCAGCTTGGTTGGACTAGCGGGGGGGCCTTTCCACGAGCAGTACTTC.

The gene calls are TRBV7-3 and TRBJ2-3, with 7 bases matching TRBD2. With 0 bases clipped from V and 6 bases from J, the junction kept 6 bases outside the gene matches. The CDR3 contains 15 residues. The germline CDR1 and CDR2 sequences are SGHTA and FQGTGA. Here the CDR3 reads CASSLTSGDGDTQYF. CDR3 nucleotides: TGTGCCAGCAGCTTAACGAGCGGGGACGGTGATACGCAGTATTTT.

The rearrangement joins TRBV6-1 to TRBJ2-1, with TRBD2 matching 10 bases. Germline V lookup: CDR1 MNHNS, CDR2 SASEGT. J was trimmed by 5 bases and V by 8 bases; bases with no gene match: 6. This CDR3 has 14 residues. CDR3 in amino acids: CASSSGSLDNEQFF. CDR3 DNA: TGTGCCAGCTCTAGCGGGAGTTTGGACAATGAGCAGTTCTTC.

The chain is built from TRBV30 and TRBJ1-1, with D tentatively TRBD1 (5 bases). V lost 1 base and J lost 11, with 11 bases in between. Germline V lookup: CDR1 GTSNPN, CDR2 SVGIG (reference sequence). This CDR3 region has 11 residues. For the CDR3, the DNA is TGTGCCTGGAGTGCCGGGGGGAGGGCTTTCTTT. Its protein product is CAWSAGGRAFF.

A single count supports this clone. The chain is built from TRBV6-1 and TRBJ2-7, with a possible D match to TRBD1 (5 bases). From germline, CDR1 is MNHNS and CDR2 SASEGT. Trimming shortened V by 1 base and J by 6 bases, and 16 bases separated the two germline ends. This CDR3 contains 15 residues. CDR3 nucleotides: TGTGCCAGCAGTGAAGTAGGGGTTACCGTTGTCGAGCAGTACTTC. Amino acids: CASSEVGVTVVEQYF.

In this sample, this clone turned up once. The gene calls are TRBV2 and TRBJ1-2; 11 positions agree with TRBD1. CDR3 length: 15 residues. The trim removed 7 bases at V and 3 bases at J, leaving 7 bases unmatched. Germline CDR1 reads SNHLY; CDR2 reads FYNNEI. The CDR3 spells CASNTDRGRHYGYTF. CDR3 coding DNA: TGTGCCAGCAACACGGACAGGGGGCGTCACTATGGCTACACCTTC.

J is TRBJ2-3 and V is TRBV4-1, with TRBD2 matching 11 bases. Germline CDR1 reads MGHRA; CDR2 reads YSYEKL. Trimming removed 3 bases from V and 0 bases from J; junction bases left unmatched: 14. The CDR3 length is 20 residues. CDR3 DNA sequence: TGCGCCAGCAGCCAGGGCGACAGCAGACTAGCGGGACATAGCACAGATACGCAGTATTTT. Protein: CASSQGDSRLAGHSTDTQYF.

This chain joins TRBV15 and TRBJ1-5, with D hard to call. V lost 0 bases and J lost 6, with 6 bases in between. CDR3 length: 13 residues. The germline V gene encodes CDR1 LNHNV and CDR2 YYDKDF (reference sequence). The DNA for the CDR3 is TGTGCCACCAGCAGAGATGAGGTTCAGCCCCAGCATTTT. It yields the protein CATSRDEVQPQHF.

This chain links TRBV7-3 with TRBJ2-5; D perhaps matches TRBD1 (6 bases). Deletions cut 2 bases from V and 4 bases from J, with 11 bases between. Germline V gene data show CDR1 as SGHTA and CDR2 as FQGTGA. The CDR3 has 14 amino acids. Written as DNA, the CDR3 is TGTGCCAGCAGCTTACGGGGCAGGGGAGAGACCCAGTACTTC. It is translated as CASSLRGRGETQYF.

The chain is built from TRBV9 and TRBJ1-3; TRBD1 is a possible D gene (5 bases). V was trimmed by 3 bases and J by 0 bases, leaving 10 bases between them. This CDR3 has 15 amino acids. Germline CDR1 and CDR2: SGDLS and YYNGEE. CDR3 sequence: CASSEQGSSGNTIYF. DNA for the CDR3: TGTGCCAGCAGCGAGCAGGGCAGCTCTGGAAACACCATATATTTT.

This chain joins TRBV5-1 and TRBJ1-1; TRBD1 aligns across 7 bases. After removal of 8 bases from V and 0 bases from J, the junction contained 7 bases not matched to a gene. In germline, CDR1 is SGHRS, CDR2 YFSETQ. The length of the CDR3 is 14 residues. CDR3 bases: TGCGCCAGTAGGACAGGCCGCATGAACACTGAAGCTTTCTTT. Translation: CASRTGRMNTEAFF.

This chain uses TRBV19 with TRBJ2-5, with D unresolved. Germline CDR1 is LNHDA and CDR2 is SQIVND (reference sequence). CDR3 length: 13 residues. Trimming shortened V by 3 bases and J by 4 bases, and 9 bases separated the two germline ends. The CDR3 loop is CASSMAPGETQYF. The CDR3 DNA reads as TGTGCCAGTAGTATGGCGCCGGGAGAGACCCAGTACTTC.

The chain links TRBV25-1 to TRBJ2-1; 7 bases align to TRBD1. The CDR3 length is 14 residues. The germline CDR1 and CDR2 sequences are MGHDK and SYGVNS. Unmatched junction bases numbered 3, after V lost 4 bases and J lost 3 bases. CDR3 DNA sequence: TGTGCCAGCAGTGGGACAGGCGACTACAATGAGCAGTTCTTC. Translation gives CASSGTGDYNEQFF. Filled out from reference TRBV25-1 and TRBJ2-1, the complete variable domain reads EADIYQTPRYLVIGTGKKITLECSQTMGHDKMYWYQQDPGMELHLIHYSYGVNSTEKGDLSSESTVSRIRTEHFPLTLESARPSHTSQYLCASSGTGDYNEQFFGPGTRLTVL.

This clone was counted only a few times. The V gene is TRBV28, the J gene TRBJ2-7, with D tentatively TRBD2 (6 bases). V shed 3 bases and J shed 7 bases, with 16 bases lying between them. The CDR3 has 14 residues. From germline, CDR1 is MDHEN and CDR2 SYDVKM. CDR3 in DNA: TGTGCCAGCAGTTTTATGGGGGGATCGGGTGAGCAGTACTTC. Its translation is CASSFMGGSGEQYF.

V and J are TRBV13 and TRBJ2-7, with TRBD2 identical over 13 bases. The J segment lost 2 bases and the V segment lost 4 bases, leaving 11 bases of the junction unmatched. The germline V gene has CDR1 PRHDT and CDR2 FYEKMQ (reference sequence). This CDR3 is 18 amino acids long. CDR3 bases: TGTGCCAGCAGCTCTCCTACTAGCGGGAGGGGCCTCACCTACGAGCAGTACTTC. It encodes CASSSPTSGRGLTYEQYF.

The V call is TRBV18, the J call TRBJ2-7; TRBD2 matches 7 bases. CDR3 size: 16 residues. Per the germline V gene, CDR1 is KGHSH and CDR2 is LQKENI. The V gene end was trimmed by 0 bases and the J gene end by 4 bases; junction bases not matched to a gene: 9. The CDR3 loop is CASSPPSSGGWYEQYF. The CDR3 coding sequence is TGTGCCAGCTCACCACCCAGCTCGGGGGGTTGGTACGAGCAGTACTTC.

The genes are TRBV14 and TRBJ2-7; 7 nucleotides line up with TRBD1. Germline values: CDR1 SGHDN, CDR2 FVKESK. The CDR3 length is 17 residues. Unmatched junction bases numbered 13, after V lost 4 bases and J lost 1 base. The CDR3 DNA reads TGTGCCAGCAGCCCCTCTTTGGCAGGGGGTTTATCCTACGAGCAGTACTTC. This encodes CASSPSLAGGLSYEQYF.